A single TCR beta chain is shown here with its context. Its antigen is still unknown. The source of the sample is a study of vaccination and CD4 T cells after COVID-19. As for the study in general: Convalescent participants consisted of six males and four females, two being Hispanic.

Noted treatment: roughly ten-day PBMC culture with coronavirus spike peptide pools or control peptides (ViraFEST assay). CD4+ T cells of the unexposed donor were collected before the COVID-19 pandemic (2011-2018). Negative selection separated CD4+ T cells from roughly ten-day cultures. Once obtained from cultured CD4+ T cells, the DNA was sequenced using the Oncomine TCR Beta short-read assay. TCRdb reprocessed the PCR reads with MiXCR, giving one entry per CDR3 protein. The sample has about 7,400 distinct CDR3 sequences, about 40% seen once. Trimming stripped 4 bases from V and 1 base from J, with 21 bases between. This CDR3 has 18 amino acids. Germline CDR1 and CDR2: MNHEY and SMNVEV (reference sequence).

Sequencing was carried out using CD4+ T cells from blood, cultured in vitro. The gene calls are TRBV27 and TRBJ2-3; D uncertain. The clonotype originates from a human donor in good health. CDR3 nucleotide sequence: TGTGCCAGCAGTTCCAGTTCTCTTTTGAGAACTCGCACAGATACGCAGTATTTT. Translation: CASSSSSLLRTRTDTQYF.